This entry is about one T cell receptor beta chain. The TCRbeta library incorporated unique molecular identifiers. One entry per CDR3 protein, called by TCRdb with MiXCR from the PCR reads. The table has 250,000 to 350,000 distinct CDR3 sequences, roughly 21% seen once. These data come from a study of T-cell reconstitution after alpha-beta-depleted transplantation in children. The receptor's source is a male patient younger than 18 who had a stem cell transplant for acute lymphoblastic leukemia, so the T cells may come from the graft donor. The sample consisted of PBMCs, mostly from graft donor cells, taken 180 days after TCRalphabeta/CD19-depleted stem cell transplant.

The CDR3 sequence: CASSLPRGRADTQYF. The CDR3 DNA reads as TGCGCCAGCAGCTTACCCAGGGGTCGCGCAGATACGCAGTATTTT. The V gene is TRBV5-1, the J gene TRBJ2-3, with D possibly matching TRBD1 (6 bases). The CDR3 length is 15 residues. Germline V gives CDR1 SGHRS, CDR2 YFSETQ. The V end was cut by 2 bases, the J end by 4 bases, with 14 bases between.